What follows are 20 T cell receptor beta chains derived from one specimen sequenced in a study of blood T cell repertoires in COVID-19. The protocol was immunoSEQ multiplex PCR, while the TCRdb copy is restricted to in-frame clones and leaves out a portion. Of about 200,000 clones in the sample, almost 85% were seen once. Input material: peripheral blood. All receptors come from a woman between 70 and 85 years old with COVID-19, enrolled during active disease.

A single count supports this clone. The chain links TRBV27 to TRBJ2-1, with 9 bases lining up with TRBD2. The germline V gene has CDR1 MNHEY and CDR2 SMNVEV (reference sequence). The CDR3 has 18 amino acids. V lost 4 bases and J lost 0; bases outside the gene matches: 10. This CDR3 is CASSSLAGFSSSYNEQFF. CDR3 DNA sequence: TGTGCCAGCAGTTCACTAGCGGGTTTCTCAAGCTCCTACAATGAGCAGTTCTTC.

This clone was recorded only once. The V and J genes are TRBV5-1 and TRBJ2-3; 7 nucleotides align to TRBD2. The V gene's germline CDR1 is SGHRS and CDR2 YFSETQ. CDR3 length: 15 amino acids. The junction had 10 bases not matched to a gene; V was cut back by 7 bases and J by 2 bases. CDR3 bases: TGCGCCAGCGGCGGCCAGCGGGGAGACACAGATACGCAGTATTTT. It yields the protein CASGGQRGDTDTQYF.

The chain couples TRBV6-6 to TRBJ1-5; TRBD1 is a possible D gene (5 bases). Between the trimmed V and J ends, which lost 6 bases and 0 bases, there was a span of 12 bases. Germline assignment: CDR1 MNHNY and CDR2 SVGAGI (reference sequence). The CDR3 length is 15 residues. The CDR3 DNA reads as TGTGCCAGCAGCGGGACTCCGGCTAGCAATCAGCCCCAGCATTTT. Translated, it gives CASSGTPASNQPQHF.

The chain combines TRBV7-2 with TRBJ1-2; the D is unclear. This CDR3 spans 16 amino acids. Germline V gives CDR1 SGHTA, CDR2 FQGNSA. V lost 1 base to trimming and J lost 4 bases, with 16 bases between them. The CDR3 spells CASSLVQFGQLYGYTF. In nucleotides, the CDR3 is TGTGCCAGCAGCTTAGTGCAGTTTGGGCAGCTCTATGGCTACACCTTC.

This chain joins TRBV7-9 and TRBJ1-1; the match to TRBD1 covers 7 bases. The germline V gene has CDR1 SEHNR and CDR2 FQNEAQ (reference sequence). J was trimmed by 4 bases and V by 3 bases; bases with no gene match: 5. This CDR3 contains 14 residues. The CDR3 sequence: CASSLETGSTEAFF. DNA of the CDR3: TGTGCCAGCAGCTTGGAGACAGGGTCCACTGAAGCTTTCTTT.

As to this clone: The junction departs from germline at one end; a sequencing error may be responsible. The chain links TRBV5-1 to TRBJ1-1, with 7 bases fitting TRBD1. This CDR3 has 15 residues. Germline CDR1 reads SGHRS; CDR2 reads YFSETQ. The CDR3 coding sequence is TGCGCCAGCAACTTGGGGGGGACAGAGAACACTGAAGCTTTCTTT. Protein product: CASNLGGTENTEAFF.

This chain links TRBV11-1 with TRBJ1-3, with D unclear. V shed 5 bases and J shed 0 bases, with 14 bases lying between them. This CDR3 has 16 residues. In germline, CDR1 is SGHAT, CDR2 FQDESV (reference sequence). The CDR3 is CASSPQISLSGNTIYF. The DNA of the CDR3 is TGTGCCAGCAGCCCACAGATCTCTCTCTCTGGAAACACCATATATTTT.

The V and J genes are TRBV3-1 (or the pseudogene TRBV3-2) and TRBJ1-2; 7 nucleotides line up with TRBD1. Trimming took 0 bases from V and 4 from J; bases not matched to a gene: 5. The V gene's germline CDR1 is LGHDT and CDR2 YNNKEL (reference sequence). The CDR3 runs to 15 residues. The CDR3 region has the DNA TGTGCCAGCAGCCAAGATTGGACAGGAACCTATGGCTACACCTTC. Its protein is CASSQDWTGTYGYTF.

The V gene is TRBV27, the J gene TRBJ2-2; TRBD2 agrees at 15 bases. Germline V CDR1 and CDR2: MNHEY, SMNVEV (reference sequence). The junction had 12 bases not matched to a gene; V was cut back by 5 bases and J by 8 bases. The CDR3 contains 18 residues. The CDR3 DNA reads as TGTGCCAGCAGTCGGCGGACTAGCGGGAGGGTCAGGTTGGGGGAGCTGTTTTTT. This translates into CASSRRTSGRVRLGELFF.

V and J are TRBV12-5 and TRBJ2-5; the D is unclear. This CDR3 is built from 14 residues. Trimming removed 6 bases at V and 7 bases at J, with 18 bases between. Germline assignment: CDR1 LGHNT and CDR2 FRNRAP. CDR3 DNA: TGTGCTAGTGGCCGGTGGCAGGATGATGCGACCCAGTACTTC. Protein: CASGRWQDDATQYF.

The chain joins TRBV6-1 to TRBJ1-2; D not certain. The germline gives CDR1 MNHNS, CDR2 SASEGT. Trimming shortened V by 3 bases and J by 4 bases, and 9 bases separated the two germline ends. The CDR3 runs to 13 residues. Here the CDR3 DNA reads TGTGCCAGCAGTGACCCTGGACTCTATGGCTACACCTTC. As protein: CASSDPGLYGYTF.

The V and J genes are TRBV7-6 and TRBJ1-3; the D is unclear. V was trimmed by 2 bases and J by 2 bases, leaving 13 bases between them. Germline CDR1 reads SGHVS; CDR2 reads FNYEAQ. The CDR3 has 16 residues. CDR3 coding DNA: TGTGCCAGCAGCTTAATTGAGGAAAGCACTGGAAACACCATATATTTT. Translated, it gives CASSLIEESTGNTIYF.

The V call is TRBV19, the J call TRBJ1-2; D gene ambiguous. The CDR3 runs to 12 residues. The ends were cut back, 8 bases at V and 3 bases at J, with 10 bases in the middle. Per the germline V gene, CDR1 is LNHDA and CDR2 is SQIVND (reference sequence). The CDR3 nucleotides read TGTGCCAGTTCGGGGTTTGACTATGGCTACACCTTC. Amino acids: CASSGFDYGYTF.

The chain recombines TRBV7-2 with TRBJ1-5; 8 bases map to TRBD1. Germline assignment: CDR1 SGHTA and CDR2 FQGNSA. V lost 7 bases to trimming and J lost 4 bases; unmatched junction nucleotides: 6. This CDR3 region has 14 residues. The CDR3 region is CASTLTGVNQPQHF. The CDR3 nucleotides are TGTGCCAGCACCCTGACAGGGGTGAATCAGCCCCAGCATTTT.

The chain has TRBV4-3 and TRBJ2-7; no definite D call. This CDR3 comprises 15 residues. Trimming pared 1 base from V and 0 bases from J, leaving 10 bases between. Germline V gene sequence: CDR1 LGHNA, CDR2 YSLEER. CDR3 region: CASSQGQVSSYEQYF. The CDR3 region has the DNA TGCGCCAGCAGCCAAGGGCAGGTGAGCTCCTACGAGCAGTACTTC.

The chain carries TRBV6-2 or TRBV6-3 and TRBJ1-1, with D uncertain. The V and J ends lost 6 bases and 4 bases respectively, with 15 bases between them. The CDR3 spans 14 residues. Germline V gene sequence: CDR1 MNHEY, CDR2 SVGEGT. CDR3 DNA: TGTGCCAGCAGCCAAGGCGGTAGGAGCACTGAAGCTTTCTTT. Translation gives CASSQGGRSTEAFF.

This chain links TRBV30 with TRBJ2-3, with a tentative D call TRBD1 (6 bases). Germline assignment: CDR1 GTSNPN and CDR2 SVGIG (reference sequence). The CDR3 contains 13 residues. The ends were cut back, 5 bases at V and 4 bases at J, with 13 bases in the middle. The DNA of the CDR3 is TGTGCCTGGGGGACACGAGAGTCAGATACGCAGTATTTT. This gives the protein CAWGTRESDTQYF.

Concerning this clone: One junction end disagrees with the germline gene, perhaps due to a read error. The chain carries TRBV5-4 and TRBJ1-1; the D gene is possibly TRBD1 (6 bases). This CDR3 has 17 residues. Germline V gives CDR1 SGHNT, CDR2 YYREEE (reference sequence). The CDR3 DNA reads TGTGCCAGCAGCTTGGAGGGACTACAGGGCCCGCTTAGTGAAACTTTCTTT. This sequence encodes CASSLEGLQGPLSETFF.

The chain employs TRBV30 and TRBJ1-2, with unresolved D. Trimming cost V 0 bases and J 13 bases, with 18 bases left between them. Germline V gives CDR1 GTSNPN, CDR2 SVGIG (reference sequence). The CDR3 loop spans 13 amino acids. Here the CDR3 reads CAWSVGGPSPATF. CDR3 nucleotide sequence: TGTGCCTGGAGTGTAGGAGGGCCCTCCCCGGCCACCTTC.

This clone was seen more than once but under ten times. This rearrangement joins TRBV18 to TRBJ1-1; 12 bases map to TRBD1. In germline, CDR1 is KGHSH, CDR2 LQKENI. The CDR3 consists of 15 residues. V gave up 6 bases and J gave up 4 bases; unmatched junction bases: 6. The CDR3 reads CASSPGTGGSTEAFF. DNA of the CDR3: TGTGCCAGCTCCCCAGGGACAGGGGGCAGCACTGAAGCTTTCTTT.